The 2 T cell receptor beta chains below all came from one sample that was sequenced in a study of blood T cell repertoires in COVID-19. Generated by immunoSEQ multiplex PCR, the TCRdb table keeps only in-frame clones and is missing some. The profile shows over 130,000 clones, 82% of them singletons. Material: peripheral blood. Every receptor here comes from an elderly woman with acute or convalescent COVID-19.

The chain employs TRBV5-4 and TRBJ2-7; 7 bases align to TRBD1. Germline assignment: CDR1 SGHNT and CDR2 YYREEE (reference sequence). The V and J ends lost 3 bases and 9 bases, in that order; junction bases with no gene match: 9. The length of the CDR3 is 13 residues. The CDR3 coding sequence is TGTGCCAGCAGCTCCCGGGACAGAACGGCGCAGTACTTC. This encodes CASSSRDRTAQYF. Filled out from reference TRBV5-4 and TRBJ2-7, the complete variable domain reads ETGVTQSPTHLIKTRGQQVTLRCSSQSGHNTVSWYQQALGQGPQFIFQYYREEENGRGNFPPRFSGLQFPNYSSELNVNALELDDSALYLCASSSRDRTAQYFGPGTRLTVT.

The CDR3 is CASSVVRGGTGRTDTQYF. The CDR3 nucleotides are TGTGCCAGCAGCGTAGTTAGAGGCGGGACAGGACGAACAGATACGCAGTATTTT. The chain uses TRBV9 and TRBJ2-3; 8 bases agree with TRBD1. The germline V gene has CDR1 SGDLS and CDR2 YYNGEE. The J segment lost 3 bases and the V segment lost 0 bases, leaving 12 bases of the junction unmatched. CDR3 length: 18 residues.